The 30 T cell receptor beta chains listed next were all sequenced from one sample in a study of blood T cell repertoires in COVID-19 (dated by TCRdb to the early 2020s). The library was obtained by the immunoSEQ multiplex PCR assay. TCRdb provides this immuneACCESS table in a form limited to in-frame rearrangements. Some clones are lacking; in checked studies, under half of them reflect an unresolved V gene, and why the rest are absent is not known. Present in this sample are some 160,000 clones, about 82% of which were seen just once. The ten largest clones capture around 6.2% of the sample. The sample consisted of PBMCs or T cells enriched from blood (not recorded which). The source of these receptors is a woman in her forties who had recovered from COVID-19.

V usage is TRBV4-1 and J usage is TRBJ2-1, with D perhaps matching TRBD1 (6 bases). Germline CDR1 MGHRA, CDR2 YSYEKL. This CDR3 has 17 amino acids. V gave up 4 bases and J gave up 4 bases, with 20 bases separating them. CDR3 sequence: CASSLLTGYSTYNEQFF. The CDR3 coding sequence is TGCGCCAGCAGCCTTCTTACAGGGTATTCAACATACAATGAGCAGTTCTTC.

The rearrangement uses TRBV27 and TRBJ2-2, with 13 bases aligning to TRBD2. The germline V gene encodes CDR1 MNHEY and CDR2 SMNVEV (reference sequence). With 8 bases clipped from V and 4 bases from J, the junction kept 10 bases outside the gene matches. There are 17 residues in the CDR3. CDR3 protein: CASGSGLAGQATGELFF. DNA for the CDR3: TGTGCCAGCGGCTCGGGACTAGCGGGACAAGCCACCGGGGAGCTGTTTTTT.

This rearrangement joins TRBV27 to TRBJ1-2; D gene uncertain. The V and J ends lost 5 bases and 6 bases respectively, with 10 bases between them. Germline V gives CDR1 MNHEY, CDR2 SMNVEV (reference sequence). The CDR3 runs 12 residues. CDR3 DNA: TGTGCCAGCAGTACTGGACTTAATGGCTACACCTTC. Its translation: CASSTGLNGYTF.

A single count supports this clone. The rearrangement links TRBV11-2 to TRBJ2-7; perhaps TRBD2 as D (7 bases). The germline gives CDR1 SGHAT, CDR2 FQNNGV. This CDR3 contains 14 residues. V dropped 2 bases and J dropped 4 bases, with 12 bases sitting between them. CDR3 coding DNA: TGTGCCAGCAGCTTATGGAGGGGGGGTTACGAGCAGTACTTC. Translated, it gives CASSLWRGGYEQYF. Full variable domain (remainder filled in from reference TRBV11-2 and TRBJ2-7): EAGVAQSPRYKIIEKRQSVAFWCNPISGHATLYWYQQILGQGPKLLIQFQNNGVVDDSQLPKDRFSAERLKGVDSTLKIQPAKLEDSAVYLCASSLWRGGYEQYFGPGTRLTVT.

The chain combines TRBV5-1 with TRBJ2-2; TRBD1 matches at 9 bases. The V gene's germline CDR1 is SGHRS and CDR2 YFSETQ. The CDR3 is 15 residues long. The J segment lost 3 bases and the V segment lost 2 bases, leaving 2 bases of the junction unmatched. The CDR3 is CASSFRTGDTGELFF. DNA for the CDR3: TGCGCCAGCAGCTTCCGGACAGGGGACACCGGGGAGCTGTTTTTT.

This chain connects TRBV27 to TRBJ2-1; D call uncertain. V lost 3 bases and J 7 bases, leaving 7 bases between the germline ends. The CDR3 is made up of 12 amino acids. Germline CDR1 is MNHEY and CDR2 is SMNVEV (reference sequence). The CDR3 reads CASSFSANEQFF. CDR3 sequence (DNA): TGTGCCAGCAGTTTTAGTGCGAATGAGCAGTTCTTC.

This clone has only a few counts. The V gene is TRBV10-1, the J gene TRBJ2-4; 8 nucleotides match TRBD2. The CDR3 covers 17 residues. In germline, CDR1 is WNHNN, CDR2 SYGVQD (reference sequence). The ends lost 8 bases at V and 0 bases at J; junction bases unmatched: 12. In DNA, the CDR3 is TGCGCCAGCCCCCTCCCGCGGGGGGACCTAGCCAAAAACATTCAGTACTTC. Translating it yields CASPLPRGDLAKNIQYF.

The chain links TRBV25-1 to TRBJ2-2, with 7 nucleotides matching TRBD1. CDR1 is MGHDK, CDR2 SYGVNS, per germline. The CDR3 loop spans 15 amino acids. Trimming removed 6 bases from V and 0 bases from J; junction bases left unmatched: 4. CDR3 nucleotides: TGTGCCAGCAGCGCCGGGACAGCGAACACCGGGGAGCTGTTTTTT. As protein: CASSAGTANTGELFF. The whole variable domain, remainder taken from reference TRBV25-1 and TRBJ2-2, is EADIYQTPRYLVIGTGKKITLECSQTMGHDKMYWYQQDPGMELHLIHYSYGVNSTEKGDLSSESTVSRIRTEHFPLTLESARPSHTSQYLCASSAGTANTGELFFGEGSRLTVL.

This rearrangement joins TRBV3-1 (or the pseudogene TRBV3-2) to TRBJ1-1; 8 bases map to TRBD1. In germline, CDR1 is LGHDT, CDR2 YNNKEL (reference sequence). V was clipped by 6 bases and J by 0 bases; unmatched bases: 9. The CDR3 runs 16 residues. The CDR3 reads CASSPTGGRMNTEAFF. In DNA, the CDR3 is TGTGCCAGCAGTCCCACAGGGGGTCGAATGAACACTGAAGCTTTCTTT.

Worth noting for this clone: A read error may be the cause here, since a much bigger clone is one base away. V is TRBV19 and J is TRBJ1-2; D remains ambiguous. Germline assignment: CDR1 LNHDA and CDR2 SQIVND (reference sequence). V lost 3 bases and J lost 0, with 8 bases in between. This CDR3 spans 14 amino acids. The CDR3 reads CASSMRRTNYGYTF. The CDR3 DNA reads TGTGCCAGTAGTATGAGGAGAACTAACTATGGCTACACCTTC.

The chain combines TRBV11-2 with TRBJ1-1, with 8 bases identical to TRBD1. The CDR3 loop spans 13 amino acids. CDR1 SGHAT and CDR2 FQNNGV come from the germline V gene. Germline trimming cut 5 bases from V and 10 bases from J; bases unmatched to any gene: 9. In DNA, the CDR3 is TGTGCCAGCAGCACTGACAGGGGCGGCGGAGCTTTCTTT. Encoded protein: CASSTDRGGGAFF.

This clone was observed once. This CDR3 is CASSSRFEQFF. CDR3 nucleotides: TGTGCCAGCAGTTCCCGTTTTGAGCAGTTCTTC. The rearrangement links TRBV13 to TRBJ2-1; D gene uncertain. Per the germline V gene, CDR1 is PRHDT and CDR2 is FYEKMQ (reference sequence). The CDR3 contains 11 residues. Trimming took 6 bases from V and 9 from J, leaving 9 bases between them.

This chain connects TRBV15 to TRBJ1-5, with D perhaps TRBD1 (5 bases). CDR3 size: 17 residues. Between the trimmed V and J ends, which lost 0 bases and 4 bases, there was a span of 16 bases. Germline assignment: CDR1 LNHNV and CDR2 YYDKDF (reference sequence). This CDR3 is CATSRDSVRQLNQPQHF. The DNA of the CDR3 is TGTGCCACCAGCAGAGATTCCGTCCGACAGCTGAATCAGCCCCAGCATTTT.

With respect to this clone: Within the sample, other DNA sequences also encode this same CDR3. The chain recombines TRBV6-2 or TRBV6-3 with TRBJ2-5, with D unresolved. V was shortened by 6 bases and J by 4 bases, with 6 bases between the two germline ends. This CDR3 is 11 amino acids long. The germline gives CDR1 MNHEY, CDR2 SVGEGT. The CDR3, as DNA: TGTGCCAGCAGCCCGAGAGAGACCCAGTACTTC. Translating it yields CASSPRETQYF.

Here the CDR3 reads CASSQLPGTSGSYEQYF. For the CDR3, the DNA is TGCGCCAGCAGCCAACTCCCTGGGACTAGCGGGAGCTACGAGCAGTACTTC. The chain has TRBV4-1 and TRBJ2-7, with 14 bases matching TRBD2. With 2 bases clipped from V and 3 bases from J, the junction kept 6 bases outside the gene matches. The CDR3 consists of 17 residues. Germline V gene data show CDR1 as MGHRA and CDR2 as YSYEKL.

CDR3 residues: CASSGLAGSQETQYF. The DNA of the CDR3 is TGTGCCAGCAGCGGACTAGCGGGGTCCCAAGAGACCCAGTACTTC. The gene calls are TRBV7-2 and TRBJ2-5, with 12 bases lining up with TRBD2. This CDR3 spans 15 amino acids. The V and J ends lost 5 bases and 1 base, in that order; junction bases with no gene match: 2. Germline CDR1 reads SGHTA; CDR2 reads FQGNSA. Together with reference TRBV7-2 and TRBJ2-5, the CDR3 gives the full variable domain: GAGVSQSPSNKVTEKGKDVELRCDPISGHTALYWYRQSLGQGLEFLIYFQGNSAPDKSGLPSDRFSAERTGGSVSTLTIQRTQQEDSAVYLCASSGLAGSQETQYFGPGTRLLVL.

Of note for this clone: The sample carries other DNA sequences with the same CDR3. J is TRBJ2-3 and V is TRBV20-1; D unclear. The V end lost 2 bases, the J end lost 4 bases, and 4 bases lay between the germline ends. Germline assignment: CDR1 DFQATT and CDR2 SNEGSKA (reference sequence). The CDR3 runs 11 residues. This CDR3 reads CSARPADTQYF. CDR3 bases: TGCAGTGCTAGACCTGCAGATACGCAGTATTTT.

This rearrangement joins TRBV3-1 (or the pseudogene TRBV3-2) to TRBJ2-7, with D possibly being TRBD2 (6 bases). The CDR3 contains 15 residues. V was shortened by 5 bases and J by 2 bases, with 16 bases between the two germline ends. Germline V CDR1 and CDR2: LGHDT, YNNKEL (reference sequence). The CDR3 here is CASSDRGGPPYEQYF. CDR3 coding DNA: TGTGCCAGCAGCGATAGAGGAGGGCCGCCCTACGAGCAGTACTTC.

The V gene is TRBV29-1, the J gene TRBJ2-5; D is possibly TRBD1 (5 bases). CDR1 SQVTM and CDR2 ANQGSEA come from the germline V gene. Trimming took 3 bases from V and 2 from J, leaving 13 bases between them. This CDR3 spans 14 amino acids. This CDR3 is CSVEAETEQETQYF. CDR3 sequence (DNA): TGCAGCGTTGAGGCGGAGACAGAGCAAGAGACCCAGTACTTC.

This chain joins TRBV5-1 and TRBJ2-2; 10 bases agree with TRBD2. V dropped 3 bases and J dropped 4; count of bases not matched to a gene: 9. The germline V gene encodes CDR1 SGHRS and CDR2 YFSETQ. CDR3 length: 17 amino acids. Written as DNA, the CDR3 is TGCGCCAGCAGCTGGGACCCTAGCGGGAGATCCACCGGGGAGCTGTTTTTT. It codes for CASSWDPSGRSTGELFF.

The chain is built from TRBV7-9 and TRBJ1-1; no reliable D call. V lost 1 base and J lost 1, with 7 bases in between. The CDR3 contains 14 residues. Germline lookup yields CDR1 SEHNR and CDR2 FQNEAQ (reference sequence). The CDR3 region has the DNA TGTGCCAGCAGCTTAGGGGCGACGAACACTGAAGCTTTCTTT. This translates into CASSLGATNTEAFF.

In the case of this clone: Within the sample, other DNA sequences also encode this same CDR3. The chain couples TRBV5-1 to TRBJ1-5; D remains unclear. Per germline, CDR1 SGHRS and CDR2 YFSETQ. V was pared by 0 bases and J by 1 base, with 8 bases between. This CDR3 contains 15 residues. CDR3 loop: CASSLAGGSNQPQHF. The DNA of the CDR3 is TGCGCCAGCAGCTTGGCCGGAGGGAGCAATCAGCCCCAGCATTTT.

This chain's CDR3 is CASSLRSRETDTQYF. The CDR3 bases are TGTGCCAGCAGCCTAAGGAGTCGGGAAACAGATACGCAGTATTTT. The chain has TRBV9 and TRBJ2-3, with a weak D call TRBD2 (5 bases). V lost 4 bases and J 3 bases, leaving 15 bases between the germline ends. This CDR3 comprises 15 residues. Germline V lookup: CDR1 SGDLS, CDR2 YYNGEE.

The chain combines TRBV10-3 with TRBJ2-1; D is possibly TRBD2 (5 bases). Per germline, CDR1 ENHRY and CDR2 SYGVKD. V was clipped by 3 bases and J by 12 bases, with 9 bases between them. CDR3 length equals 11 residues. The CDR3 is CAISDREGQFF. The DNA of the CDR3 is TGTGCCATCAGTGATCGGGAAGGGCAGTTCTTC.

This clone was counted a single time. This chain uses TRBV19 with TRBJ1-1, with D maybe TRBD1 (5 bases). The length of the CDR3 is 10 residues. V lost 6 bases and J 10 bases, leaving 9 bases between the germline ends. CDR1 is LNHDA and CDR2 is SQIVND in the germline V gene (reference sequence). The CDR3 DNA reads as TGTGCCAGTAGCCAGGGTCGAGCTTTCTTT. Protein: CASSQGRAFF.

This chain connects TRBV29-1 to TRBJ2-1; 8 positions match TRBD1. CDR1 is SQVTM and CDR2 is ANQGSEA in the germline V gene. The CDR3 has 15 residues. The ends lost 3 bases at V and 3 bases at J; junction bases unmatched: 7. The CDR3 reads CSVDSRGPNYNEQFF. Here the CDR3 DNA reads TGCAGCGTTGATTCCAGGGGGCCCAACTACAATGAGCAGTTCTTC.

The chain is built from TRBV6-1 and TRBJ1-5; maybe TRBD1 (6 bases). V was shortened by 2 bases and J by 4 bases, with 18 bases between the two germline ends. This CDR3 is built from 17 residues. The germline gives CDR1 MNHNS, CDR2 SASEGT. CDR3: CASSEIGGDNKNQPQHF. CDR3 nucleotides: TGTGCCAGCAGTGAAATCGGGGGGGACAATAAGAATCAGCCCCAGCATTTT.

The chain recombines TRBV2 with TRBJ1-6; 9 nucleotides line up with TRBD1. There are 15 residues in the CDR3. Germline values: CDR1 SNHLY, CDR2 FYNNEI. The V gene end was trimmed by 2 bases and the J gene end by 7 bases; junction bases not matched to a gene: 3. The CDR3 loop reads CASSERTGVNSPLHF. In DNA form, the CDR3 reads TGTGCCAGCAGTGAAAGGACAGGGGTAAATTCACCCCTCCACTTT.

CDR3 loop: CASSPAGRNTEAFF. The CDR3 DNA reads as TGTGCCAGCAGCCCCGCAGGGCGGAACACTGAAGCTTTCTTT. This chain links TRBV7-9 with TRBJ1-1; perhaps TRBD1 as D (5 bases). CDR3 length: 14 residues. In germline, CDR1 is SEHNR, CDR2 FQNEAQ (reference sequence). The V gene lost 5 bases and the J gene lost 1 base, with 11 bases spanning the gap. The whole variable domain, remainder taken from reference TRBV7-9 and TRBJ1-1, is DTGVSQNPRHKITKRGQNVTFRCDPISEHNRLYWYRQTLGQGPEFLTYFQNEAQLEKSRLLSDRFSAERPKGSFSTLEIQRTEQGDSAMYLCASSPAGRNTEAFFGQGTRLTVV.

CDR3 DNA sequence: TGTGCCAGCAGCCAAGATGCGGCTAGCGGGAGGTACCCCTACTCCTACAATGAGCAGTTCTTC. This translates into CASSQDAASGRYPYSYNEQFF. The chain uses TRBV14 and TRBJ2-1, with 11 bases identical to TRBD2. The CDR3 spans 21 residues. Looked up from germline, CDR1 is SGHDN and CDR2 is FVKESK. The junction had 13 bases not matched to a gene; V was cut back by 0 bases and J by 0 bases.